These T cell receptor beta chains were read from a single sample in a study of CD8+CD57+ T cells in acquired aplastic anemia. TCRdb itself ran the reads through MiXCR, one entry per CDR3 protein. The table lists around 80,000 distinct CDR3 sequences, around 70% of them singletons. Input material: sorted CD4+, CD8+, or CD8+CD57+ T cells (not recorded which) from PBMCs. All receptors derive from a human donor with aplastic anemia. The CDR3 runs from the conserved cysteine through the conserved F or W. D genes are given only for firm matches. Clone size is not always given. Where it is, it says once, few, many or a class for expanded clones.

clone size	V gene	J gene	D gene	CDR3 DNA	CDR3 protein
once	TRBV24-1	TRBJ2-7	TRBD2	TGTGCCACCAGTGACCCCACTAGCGGTGCCTACGAGCAGTACTTC	CATSDPTSGAYEQYF
-	TRBV5-6	TRBJ2-1	-	TGTGCCAGCAGCTTGGCCTTGGTAGATCCTGCGAGTCGGTTCTTC	CASSLALVDPASRFF
-	TRBV24-1	TRBJ1-3	TRBD1	TGTGCCAGCAGTGATAGTACAGGGGATCCAGGCACCATATATTTT	CASSDSTGDPGTIYF
few	TRBV7-8	TRBJ1-1	-	TGTGCCAGCAGCTTAATTGGCACTGAAGCTTTCTTT	CASSLIGTEAFF
-	TRBV20-1	TRBJ1-4	-	TGCAGTGCTCCCCGCGGGCTTGAAAAACTGTTTTTT	CSAPRGLEKLFF
-	TRBV9	TRBJ2-5	TRBD2	TGTGCCAGCAGCTTAAAAGCGGGACCCGGAGGGACCCAGTACTTC	CASSLKAGPGGTQYF
few	TRBV7-9	TRBJ2-2	-	TGTGCCAGCAGCTTAGTCCTCCTTGGGGGGGAGCTGTTTTTT	CASSLVLLGGELFF
-	TRBV9	TRBJ1-2	-	TGTGCCAGCAGCGTAGCATCTAACTATGGCTACACCTTC	CASSVASNYGYTF
few	TRBV15	TRBJ1-5	-	TGTGCCACCAGCAGACATCATCGTCAGCCCCAGCATTTT	CATSRHHRQPQHF
-	TRBV25-1	TRBJ2-7	TRBD2	TGTGCCAGCAGTGAAGCTAGCGGGAGGGCCACCCACGAGCAGTACTTC	CASSEASGRATHEQYF
few	TRBV9	TRBJ1-3	-	TGTGCCAGCAGCTTGAGGTGGGGGGGAAGCTCTGGAAACACCATATATTTT	CASSLRWGGSSGNTIYF
-	TRBV20-1	TRBJ2-5	-	TGCAGCCCCTCCCTAGCGACTGCGGAGGAGACCCAGTACTTC	CSPSLATAEETQYF
-	TRBV13	TRBJ1-3	-	TGTGCCAGCAGCTTACCCGGGCCGTCGGGAAACACCATATATTTT	CASSLPGPSGNTIYF
-	TRBV7-9	TRBJ1-2	-	TGTGCCAGCAGCTTAGTCGGGGACTATGGCTACACCTTC	CASSLVGDYGYTF
-	TRBV20-1	TRBJ2-1	-	TGCAGTGCTAGAGATCTTGACAGCCCTTACAATGAGCAGTTCTTC	CSARDLDSPYNEQFF
-	TRBV19	TRBJ1-6	-	TGTGCCAGTAGTATCCCGCAGGGACGTTCACCCCTCCACTTT	CASSIPQGRSPLHF
-	TRBV2	TRBJ1-1	-	TGTGCCAGCAGTGAAGGGGTCTTGAACACTGAAGCTTTCTTT	CASSEGVLNTEAFF
-	TRBV10-3	TRBJ1-2	-	TGTGCCATCAGTGAGACAGGCGCTCCTAACTATGGCTACACCTTC	CAISETGAPNYGYTF
-	TRBV2	TRBJ1-5	-	TGTGCCAGCAGTGAGCCTCCCGGGCAGCCCCAGCATTTT	CASSEPPGQPQHF
-	TRBV29-1	TRBJ2-5	TRBD2	TGCAGCGTTGAAAGGACGAGATCGAGCGGGGGAGTGGAGACCCAGTACTTC	CSVERTRSSGGVETQYF
-	TRBV7-9	TRBJ1-2	TRBD1	TGTGCCAGCAACACGGGACAGGGTAACTATGGCTACACCTTC	CASNTGQGNYGYTF
-	TRBV20-1	TRBJ2-3	-	TGCAGTGCCCTGGGACAAAGGGCAGATACGCAGTATTTT	CSALGQRADTQYF
-	TRBV4-2	TRBJ2-7	-	TGTGCCAGCAGCCAAGATCGGGCAGTCGGGCGTAAGGAGCAGTACTTC	CASSQDRAVGRKEQYF
-	TRBV7-6	TRBJ2-3	-	TGTGCCAGCGCCAGGGGCGATACGCAGTATTTT	CASARGDTQYF
many	TRBV12-3/TRBV12-4	TRBJ2-7	-	TGTGCCAGCAGTACCAGTCGGGGGACGGGGAGTTACGAGCAGTACTTC	CASSTSRGTGSYEQYF
once	TRBV24-1	TRBJ1-5	TRBD1	TGTGCCACCAGTGACCCTACAGGGGGCCATCAGCCCCAGCATTTT	CATSDPTGGHQPQHF
-	TRBV10-3	TRBJ2-7	-	TGTGCATCGGCGGGGCAGGGTCCCTACGAGCAGTACTTC	CASAGQGPYEQYF
-	TRBV9	TRBJ1-1	-	TGTGCCAGCAGCGTAGTACCGACGAACACTGAAGCTTTCTTT	CASSVVPTNTEAFF
-	TRBV5-1	TRBJ1-1	-	TGCGCCAGCAGCTTGGGGACAACTGAAGCTTTCTTT	CASSLGTTEAFF
-	TRBV7-2	TRBJ1-2	-	TGTGCCAGCAGCTTAGGTCTTGGCTACACCTTC	CASSLGLGYTF
-	TRBV27	TRBJ2-7	-	TGTGCCAGCAGTTCGCCAGGGAAGGGCACAGAGCAGTACTTC	CASSSPGKGTEQYF
few	TRBV2	TRBJ2-5	-	TGTGCCAGCACACCCCCCCCAGCGGCTAGGGAGACCCAGTACTTC	CASTPPPAARETQYF
-	TRBV29-1	TRBJ2-3	TRBD1	TGCAGCGTTGCCAACGGACAGGGAATCACAGATACGCAGTATTTT	CSVANGQGITDTQYF
-	TRBV2	TRBJ1-1	-	TGTGCCGGGGGGACCTTGAACACTGAAGCTTTCTTT	CAGGTLNTEAFF
-	TRBV7-2	TRBJ2-5	TRBD2	TGTGCCAGCAGCAAGTCGGGACTAGCGGAGACCCAGTACTTC	CASSKSGLAETQYF
once	TRBV7-9	TRBJ2-5	TRBD2	TGTGCCAGCAGCTTAAGCGGGGGGCATCAAGAGACCCAGTACTTC	CASSLSGGHQETQYF
-	TRBV9	TRBJ2-1	TRBD1	TGTGCCAGCAGCGTAGGACAGGGCGGAAACAATGAGCAGTTCTTC	CASSVGQGGNNEQFF
-	TRBV2	TRBJ2-7	TRBD1	TGTGCCAGCAGTGAAGCACAGGGGGCCTACGAGCAGTACTTC	CASSEAQGAYEQYF
-	TRBV5-1	TRBJ2-7	-	TGCGCCAGCAGCTTGGGAGGGGATTCCTACGAGCAGTACTTC	CASSLGGDSYEQYF
-	TRBV11-2	TRBJ1-6	TRBD1	TGTGCCAGCAGCTCCACCCGGGACAGGGAGGTGAATTCACCCCTCCACTTT	CASSSTRDREVNSPLHF
-	TRBV7-9	TRBJ2-7	TRBD2	TGTGCCAGCAGCCTCGGACTAGCGGGTTTGTACGAGCAGTACTTC	CASSLGLAGLYEQYF
few	TRBV2	TRBJ1-6	-	TGTGCCAGCAGGGGACTGGATTCACCCCTCCACTTT	CASRGLDSPLHF